Shown below are 10 T cell receptor beta chains from a single sample sequenced in a study of CD8+ T cells in alopecia areata. Sequencing relied on a cDNA template that was reverse transcribed from extracted RNA. Assay used: immunoSEQ multiplex PCR; TCRdb lists only in-frame clones, some missing. The profile shows under 350,000 clones, roughly 64% of them singletons. Treatment specified: oral pan-JAK inhibitor, 5-10 mg twice daily. Sequencing was performed on CD4+ T cells sorted from blood, taken at week 24, from a patient treated with tofacitinib. The receptors stem from a human donor with alopecia areata.

This clone turned up a few times. The junction departs from germline at one end; a sequencing error may be responsible. The chain has TRBV10-3 and TRBJ2-5; D is uncertain. CDR1 ENHRY and CDR2 SYGVKD come from the germline V gene. The CDR3 has 13 amino acids. The CDR3, as DNA: TGTGCCAGCAGTGATGAAGCCCTGGAGACCCAGTACTTC. Translating gives CASSDEALETQYF.

The chain has TRBV4-1 and TRBJ2-7, with D perhaps matching TRBD1 or TRBD2 (5 bases each). Germline V gene data show CDR1 as MGHRA and CDR2 as YSYEKL. V lost 2 bases and J lost 2, with 10 bases in between. This CDR3 comprises 14 residues. CDR3 protein: CASSQPGRTYEQYF. As DNA, the CDR3 is TGCGCCAGCAGCCAACCAGGGAGAACCTACGAGCAGTACTTC.

This chain uses TRBV23-1 with TRBJ1-5, with TRBD1 matching 8 bases. TRBV23-1 is an ORF for which the function is uncertain. This CDR3 spans 15 amino acids. With 5 bases clipped from V and 6 bases from J, the junction kept 9 bases outside the gene matches. The DNA for the CDR3 is TGCGCCAGCAGTGAGGTTGGACAGGGAGGTCAGCCCCAGCATTTT. It encodes CASSEVGQGGQPQHF.

The chain combines TRBV25-1 with TRBJ2-4; no reliable D call. Trimming removed 2 bases from V and 3 bases from J, with 5 bases in between. CDR1 and CDR2 from the germline V gene are MGHDK and SYGVNS. CDR3 length: 13 residues. CDR3 sequence: CASSEPGKNIQYF. DNA for the CDR3: TGTGCCAGCAGTGAACCCGGCAAAAACATTCAGTACTTC.

This clone came up a few times. The chain recombines TRBV28 with TRBJ2-5; D is unclear. Germline assignment: CDR1 MDHEN and CDR2 SYDVKM. V gave up 3 bases and J gave up 4 bases, with 6 bases separating them. There are 12 residues in the CDR3. CDR3 amino acids: CASSLVRETQYF. The DNA of the CDR3 is TGTGCCAGCAGTTTGGTTAGAGAGACCCAGTACTTC.

The rearrangement joins TRBV4-2 to TRBJ2-3; tentative D call: TRBD2 (7 bases). Trimming took 1 base from V and 4 from J, leaving 12 bases between them. This CDR3 spans 15 amino acids. Germline CDR1 is LGHNA and CDR2 is YNFKEQ. The CDR3 DNA is TGTGCCAGCAGCCAAGGGGGGGGCGGGCCAGATACGCAGTATTTT. It translates to CASSQGGGGPDTQYF.

V gene TRBV7-9 combines with J gene TRBJ1-2; D possibly corresponds to TRBD1 (5 bases). Germline V gene lookup returns CDR1 SEHNR and CDR2 FQNEAQ (reference sequence). The CDR3 has 13 residues. Deletions cut 3 bases from V and 8 bases from J, with 13 bases between. The CDR3 protein is CASSFGDLRGYTF. In DNA, the CDR3 is TGTGCCAGCAGCTTTGGGGACCTCAGGGGCTACACCTTC. Full variable domain (missing parts from reference TRBV7-9 and TRBJ1-2): DTGVSQNPRHKITKRGQNVTFRCDPISEHNRLYWYRQTLGQGPEFLTYFQNEAQLEKSRLLSDRFSAERPKGSFSTLEIQRTEQGDSAMYLCASSFGDLRGYTFGSGTRLTVV.

V gene TRBV5-1 combines with J gene TRBJ1-1; no clear D. The germline V and J ends were trimmed by 5 bases and 1 base, with 12 bases remaining between them. This CDR3 region has 14 residues. Germline V CDR1 and CDR2: SGHRS, YFSETQ. The CDR3 sequence: CASSYGSRNTEAFF. The CDR3 nucleotides read TGCGCCAGCAGTTATGGGAGTCGGAACACTGAAGCTTTCTTT.

This clone was counted a few times. The genes are TRBV29-1 and TRBJ2-7; 8 bases are shared with TRBD1. J gave up 1 base and V 4 bases, and 3 bases lay outside the gene matches. The germline V gene has CDR1 SQVTM and CDR2 ANQGSEA. This CDR3 has 13 amino acids. CDR3 region: CSVGGDRSYEQYF. The CDR3 nucleotides read TGCAGCGTTGGGGGGGACAGGTCCTACGAGCAGTACTTC.

The V and J genes are TRBV15 and TRBJ2-5; D is uncertain. This CDR3 spans 13 amino acids. V was pared by 5 bases and J by 1 base, with 8 bases between. The germline CDR1 and CDR2 sequences are LNHNV and YYDKDF (reference sequence). CDR3 amino acids: CATSPRVQETQYF. The CDR3 DNA is TGTGCCACCAGCCCCCGGGTCCAAGAGACCCAGTACTTC.